This T cell receptor (beta chain) was documented in a study of blood T cell repertoires in COVID-19. Study summary: Samples representing acute and convalescent COVID-19 were sourced from the United States, Italy and Spain.

Per the original methods: Estimated nucleated cell counts came from reference gene primer amplification. Sequencing was performed with immunoSEQ multiplex PCR; in TCRdb, only in-frame clones are kept and a portion is missing. V, J and clone size were drawn from that table, and D and trimming were deduced from the DNA. Among 99,000 or so clones listed, around 74% were seen once. Losses at the gene ends were 1 base for V and 2 bases for J; bases not matched to a gene: 6. The CDR3 is made up of 16 amino acids. Looked up from germline, CDR1 is SEHNR and CDR2 is FQNEAQ (reference sequence). The TCR originated in a woman in her sixties or seventies with acute or convalescent COVID-19. The sample was peripheral blood. J is TRBJ2-3 and V is TRBV7-9, with 7 bases lining up with TRBD1. The CDR3 bases are TGTGCCAGCAGCTTAGGCCGGGACAGATACACAGATACGCAGTATTTT. Residues: CASSLGRDRYTDTQYF.